This T cell receptor (beta chain) derives from a study of T cells in tumors after PD-1 blockade. Turning to the study itself: Patients had no prior checkpoint blockade, systemic immunosuppressants, or anti-cancer therapy within 4 weeks. Treatment was either pembrolizumab 200 mg every 3 weeks or cemiplimab 350 mg every 2 weeks. Study-wide results and limits: Peripheral recruitment is suggested, as some novel exhausted tumor clones were in pre-treatment blood.

TCRdb keeps only in-frame clones here, not all; method: immunoSEQ multiplex PCR. In the table there are 5,000 to 6,500 clones, about four fifths of which are singletons. J was trimmed by 6 bases and V by 3 bases; bases with no gene match: 6. CDR3 length: 14 amino acids. Germline V gene lookup returns CDR1 DFQATT and CDR2 SNEGSKA (reference sequence). This clone was detected only a few times. As yet, its antigen is unknown. This clonotype was obtained from a human donor with advanced basal cell or squamous cell carcinoma (not recorded which). This sequence joins TRBV20-1 and TRBJ2-3, with TRBD1 matching 10 bases. The specimen comprised PBMCs, sampled after anti-PD-1 therapy. The CDR3 DNA is TGCAGTGCTAGTGACAGGGGGCCCGCGGATACGCAGTATTTT. Translation gives CSASDRGPADTQYF.